The source of this TCR beta chain is a study of T cells in Graves' hyperthyroidism and ophthalmopathy. This clonotype turned up a few times. Germline CDR1 SGHDN, CDR2 FVKESK. CDR3 length: 14 residues. The V and J ends lost 4 bases and 6 bases, in that order; junction bases with no gene match: 4. RNA transcripts served as the template for amplifying TCR beta CDR3 regions. First-round RT-PCR with HTBI primers amplified the TCR CDR3 region. TCRdb reanalysed the multiplex PCR reads using MiXCR and keeps one entry per CDR3 protein. The top ten clones hold almost 35% of a sample with about 330,000 distinct CDR3 sequences, roughly 15% of them seen once.

The chain employs TRBV14 and TRBJ1-1, with 11 bases fitting TRBD1. This clonotype was sampled from a woman aged 40 to 49 with Graves' ophthalmopathy. Sample: blood. The CDR3 spells CASSLQGQGAEAFF. DNA of the CDR3: TGTGCCAGCAGCCTCCAGGGACAGGGGGCTGAAGCTTTCTTT.